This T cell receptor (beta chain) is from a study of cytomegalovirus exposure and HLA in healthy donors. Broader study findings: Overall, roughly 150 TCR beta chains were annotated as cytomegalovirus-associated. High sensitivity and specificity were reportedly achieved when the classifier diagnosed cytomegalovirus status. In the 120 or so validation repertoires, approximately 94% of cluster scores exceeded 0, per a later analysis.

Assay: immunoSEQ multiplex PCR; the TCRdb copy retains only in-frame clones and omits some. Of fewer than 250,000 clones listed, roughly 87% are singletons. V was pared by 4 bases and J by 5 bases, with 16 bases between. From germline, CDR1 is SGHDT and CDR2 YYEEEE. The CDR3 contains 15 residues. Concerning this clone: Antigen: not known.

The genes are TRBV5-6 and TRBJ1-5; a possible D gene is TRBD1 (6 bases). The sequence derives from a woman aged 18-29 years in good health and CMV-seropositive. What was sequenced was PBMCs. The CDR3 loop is CASSLGGGDYQPQHF. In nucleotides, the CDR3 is TGTGCCAGCAGCCTAGGGGGGGGAGACTATCAGCCCCAGCATTTT.